This T cell receptor (beta chain) was sequenced during a study of T cell repertoires in MIS-A myocarditis. After removal of 10 bases from V and 3 bases from J, the junction contained 12 bases not matched to a gene. The CDR3 consists of 14 residues. Germline CDR1 is MDHEN and CDR2 is SYDVKM. Sequencing was performed with immunoSEQ multiplex PCR; in TCRdb, only in-frame clones are kept and a portion is missing. The sample has thousands of clones, approximately 80% seen once. Source material: interventricular septum heart tissue obtained at autopsy. The source is a man between 18 and 29 years old with fulminant myocarditis from multisystem inflammatory syndrome in adults (MIS-A) after COVID-19. The chain carries TRBV28 and TRBJ2-7; 7 bases are a match to TRBD1. The CDR3 DNA is TGTGCCACCACCAACCGGGACAGCAACTACGAGCAGTACTTC. It specifies CATTNRDSNYEQYF.